Listed below are T cell receptor beta chains from one sample, sequenced in a study of T cell repertoires in cytomegalovirus infection. Using its own MiXCR run on the reads, TCRdb lists one record per CDR3 protein. The sample consists of about 280,000 distinct CDR3 sequences, 20% to 25% of them appearing once. These TCRs are of unknown antigen specificity. Sequencing was performed on cultured PBMCs, taken from culture after CMV antigen stimulation. The receptors come from a human donor in good health (CMV status not recorded). Some clones in this sample may be carry-over from other donors' samples. The CDR3 runs from the conserved cysteine through the conserved F or W. The D gene is left open where the match is weak. Clone size, where shown, is once, few, many, or a class for clones that have expanded.

clone size	V gene	CDR3 length	J gene	D gene	CDR3 DNA	CDR3 protein
-	TRBV7-9	15	TRBJ1-4	-	TGTGCCAGCAGCTCCGACAGAACAACTAATGAAAAACTGTTTTTT	CASSSDRTTNEKLFF
-	TRBV30	14	TRBJ1-2	TRBD1	TGTGCCTGGAGTAACAGGGGTCGCCTCTATGGCTACACCTTC	CAWSNRGRLYGYTF
few	TRBV19	15	TRBJ1-1	-	TGTGCCACGCGGACCAGGAGGACGTTGGACACTGAAGCTTTCTTT	CATRTRRTLDTEAFF
many	TRBV9	16	TRBJ2-1	-	TGTGCCAGCAGCGTAGGTTTGAGGGCCGAGATCAAGGAGCAGTTCTTC	CASSVGLRAEIKEQFF
few	TRBV12-3/TRBV12-4	15	TRBJ1-6	-	TGTGCCAGCAGTCTAAAGGGCTTTAATAATTCACCCCTCCACTTT	CASSLKGFNNSPLHF
-	TRBV12-3/TRBV12-4	11	TRBJ2-1	-	TGTGCCAGCAGTTTCCGGTGGGAGCAGTTCTTC	CASSFRWEQFF
many	TRBV12-3/TRBV12-4	17	TRBJ1-2	-	TGTGCCAGCAGCCCCAGGGGTAGCATTGGGAGGGCAGCTGGCTACACCTTC	CASSPRGSIGRAAGYTF
few	TRBV29-1	13	TRBJ1-1	TRBD1	TGCAGCGTTCGGGACAGGGAGGACACTGAAGCTTTCTTT	CSVRDREDTEAFF
-	TRBV4-3	15	TRBJ2-4	-	TGCGCCAGCAGCCAAGACAGGGAGGCCCGGAACATTCAGTACTTC	CASSQDREARNIQYF
many	TRBV27	16	TRBJ2-1	TRBD2	TGTGCCAGCAGCCAAAGACTAGCGGGAGGTTACAATGAGCAGTTCTTC	CASSQRLAGGYNEQFF
many	TRBV7-2	10	TRBJ2-3	-	TGTGCCAGCTCCGGAGATACGCAGTATTTT	CASSGDTQYF
once	TRBV7-3	14	TRBJ2-2	-	TGTGCCAGCAGCTTAACTTACCAAAGCGGGGAGCTGTTTTTT	CASSLTYQSGELFF
-	TRBV7-6	16	TRBJ2-1	-	TGTGCCAGCAGCTTAGTGGTCGGTAGCTCCTACAATGAGCAGTTCTTC	CASSLVVGSSYNEQFF
-	TRBV27	15	TRBJ2-3	TRBD2	TGTGCCAGCAGTTTATCGACTAGCGGGAGAGATACGCAGTATTTT	CASSLSTSGRDTQYF
many	TRBV7-8	15	TRBJ1-2	TRBD1	TGTGCCAGCACCACGTCACAGGGGGGGGACTATGGCTACACCTTC	CASTTSQGGDYGYTF